The 27 T cell receptor beta chains in this list originate from one sample, sequenced in a study of T-cell memory formation after mild COVID-19. TCRdb fed the 5' RACE reads into MiXCR, producing one record per CDR3 protein. Of a few hundred thousand distinct CDR3 sequences in the sample, 25% to 30% were seen once. Sequenced sample: PBMCs or a T cell subset sorted from them (not recorded which). Receptors were obtained from an adult woman who had mild COVID-19 (a few samples of this study predate the infection). Cell type and time point are not known.

This clonotype was observed once. The rearrangement joins TRBV30 to TRBJ2-3; 14 bases line up with TRBD2. Unmatched junction bases numbered 5, after V lost 2 bases and J lost 1 base. The germline gives CDR1 GTSNPN, CDR2 SVGIG (reference sequence). CDR3 length equals 17 residues. CDR3 nucleotides: TGTGCCTGGAGTCCCTTGGGACTAGCGGGGGGCACAGATACGCAGTATTTT. Translated, it gives CAWSPLGLAGGTDTQYF. Filled out from reference TRBV30 and TRBJ2-3, the complete variable domain reads SQTIHQWPATLVQPVGSPLSLECTVEGTSNPNLYWYRQAAGRGLQLLFYSVGIGQISSEVPQNLSASRPQDRQFILSSKKLLLSDSGFYLCAWSPLGLAGGTDTQYFGPGTRLTVL.

This clonotype was seen more than once but under ten times. J is TRBJ2-7 and V is TRBV10-3; D possibly uses TRBD1 or TRBD2 (5 bases each). This CDR3 comprises 13 residues. Germline assignment: CDR1 ENHRY and CDR2 SYGVKD. V lost 6 bases, J lost 2 bases, and 11 bases lay in between. CDR3 loop: CAIRGDGAYEQYF. CDR3 nucleotides: TGTGCCATCAGGGGGGACGGTGCCTACGAGCAGTACTTC.

This clonotype was detected a few times. The chain carries TRBV6-2 or TRBV6-3 and TRBJ2-7; D is unclear. This CDR3 has 13 residues. Germline V CDR1 and CDR2: MNHEY, SVGEGT. V lost 0 bases to trimming and J lost 5 bases, with 8 bases between them. CDR3 in DNA: TGTGCCAGCAGTTACTCTGGCGGAAACGAGCAGTACTTC. It is translated as CASSYSGGNEQYF.

This sequence joins TRBV20-1 and TRBJ2-1; possible D gene TRBD1, 6 bases. Germline values: CDR1 DFQATT, CDR2 SNEGSKA (reference sequence). CDR3 length: 12 amino acids. Trimming cost V 6 bases and J 6 bases, with 12 bases left between them. CDR3 in DNA: TGCAGTGCCAACAAAGGGGGCAATGAGCAGTTCTTC. Translated, it gives CSANKGGNEQFF.

The CDR3 nucleotides are TGCGCCAGCAGCCGGGACAGGGAACCTGGCTACACCTTC. It encodes CASSRDREPGYTF. The rearrangement joins TRBV5-1 to TRBJ1-2; 9 bases map to TRBD1. Germline V gives CDR1 SGHRS, CDR2 YFSETQ. The CDR3 loop spans 13 amino acids. J lost 7 bases, V lost 4 bases, and 5 bases had no gene match.

The V gene is TRBV18, the J gene TRBJ1-5, with D uncertain. V dropped 8 bases and J dropped 4 bases, with 9 bases sitting between them. The length of the CDR3 is 12 residues. CDR1 and CDR2 from the germline V gene are KGHSH and LQKENI. CDR3 sequence: CASREENQPQHF. The DNA for the CDR3 is TGTGCCAGCCGGGAGGAAAATCAGCCCCAGCATTTT.

This clonotype has a handful of counts. The chain joins TRBV7-2 to TRBJ2-1; 9 bases match TRBD2. CDR3 length equals 18 residues. With V trimmed by 9 bases and J by 4 bases, 19 bases remained unmatched. Germline V CDR1 and CDR2: SGHTA, FQGNSA. The CDR3 DNA reads TGTGCCAGGGGAGGGGGAACCACCGGGACTAGCCCATACAATGAGCAGTTCTTC. This encodes CARGGGTTGTSPYNEQFF.

The V call is TRBV25-1, the J call TRBJ1-4; 7 nucleotides agree with TRBD1. This CDR3 spans 17 amino acids. Per the germline V gene, CDR1 is MGHDK and CDR2 is SYGVNS. V lost 9 bases, J lost 3 bases, and 16 bases stayed unmatched. As DNA, the CDR3 is TGTGCCAGTGGGACAGCCGGACCCGGTTGGTCTAATGAAAAACTGTTTTTT. This encodes CASGTAGPGWSNEKLFF.

The gene calls are TRBV24-1 and TRBJ2-7, with 8 bases matching TRBD1. Germline CDR1 is KGHDR and CDR2 is SFDVKD. Trimming at V came to 7 bases and at J to 1 base, leaving 8 bases not matched to a gene. The CDR3 length is 15 residues. CDR3 sequence: CATSKGTGLSYEQYF. The CDR3 DNA sequence: TGTGCCACCAGCAAGGGGACAGGACTATCCTACGAGCAGTACTTC.

Only one count was recorded for this clonotype. This chain joins TRBV20-1 and TRBJ2-4, with a possible D match to TRBD2 (5 bases). The germline V and J ends were trimmed by 6 bases and 8 bases, with 20 bases remaining between them. The CDR3 is 14 residues long. CDR1 is DFQATT, CDR2 SNEGSKA, per germline (reference sequence). CDR3 protein: CSATRADGRDIQYF. CDR3 bases: TGCAGTGCGACAAGAGCGGATGGAAGGGACATTCAGTACTTC.

This clonotype appeared a few times. The chain uses TRBV5-1 and TRBJ2-2; no clear D. The CDR3 loop spans 17 amino acids. Trimming left V 4 bases short and J 5 bases short, with 21 bases between. Germline CDR1 reads SGHRS; CDR2 reads YFSETQ. The CDR3 sequence: CASSPPGVAAPTGELFF. DNA for the CDR3: TGCGCCAGCAGCCCCCCTGGGGTTGCGGCACCAACCGGGGAGCTGTTTTTT.

The gene calls are TRBV30 and TRBJ2-7; maybe TRBD2 (6 bases). The CDR3 is 13 residues long. Germline V gives CDR1 GTSNPN, CDR2 SVGIG (reference sequence). V shed 4 bases and J shed 2 bases, with 12 bases lying between them. The CDR3 loop is CAWTNRETYEQYF. CDR3 in DNA: TGTGCCTGGACTAACCGGGAGACCTACGAGCAGTACTTC.

This clonotype was counted at least ten times. This chain links TRBV6-5 with TRBJ2-1, with no clear D. CDR1 and CDR2 from the germline V gene are MNHEY and SVGAGI. This CDR3 spans 10 amino acids. Deletions cut 5 bases from V and 12 bases from J, with 8 bases between. The DNA for the CDR3 is TGTGCCAGCAGTGCCTGGGGGCAGTTCTTC. Its translation: CASSAWGQFF.

This chain connects TRBV12-3 or TRBV12-4 to TRBJ2-2, with D tentatively TRBD2 (7 bases). Trimming pared 6 bases from V and 3 bases from J, leaving 20 bases between. This CDR3 comprises 17 residues. CDR3 DNA: TGTGCCAGCAGCGACTCCACGGGGGGCGCGCACACCGGGGAGCTGTTTTTT. It translates to CASSDSTGGAHTGELFF.

Only a few counts were recorded for this clonotype. This sequence joins TRBV12-3 or TRBV12-4 and TRBJ2-2; no definite D call. The CDR3 has 12 amino acids. The V end lost 7 bases, the J end lost 6 bases, and 9 bases lay between the germline ends. The CDR3: CASNGGAGELFF. The CDR3 DNA sequence: TGTGCCAGCAATGGTGGGGCCGGGGAGCTGTTTTTT.

This clonotype was detected only a few times. The V call is TRBV12-3 or TRBV12-4, the J call TRBJ2-7; 9 bases align to TRBD2. This CDR3 has 15 residues. V was clipped by 7 bases and J by 2 bases; unmatched bases: 9. The CDR3 DNA reads TGTGCCAGCACCTCGGGGGGGACTAGCACCTACGAGCAGTACTTC. It codes for CASTSGGTSTYEQYF.

The chain links TRBV2 to TRBJ1-4, with 10 bases identical to TRBD1. This CDR3 has 16 amino acids. CDR1 and CDR2 (germline): SNHLY, FYNNEI. J lost 4 bases, V lost 6 bases, and 8 bases had no gene match. CDR3 protein: CASRPGQGPYNEKLFF. Written as DNA, the CDR3 is TGTGCCAGCAGACCGGGACAGGGGCCTTATAATGAAAAACTGTTTTTT.

This chain joins TRBV5-1 and TRBJ2-7; 7 bases fit TRBD1. This CDR3 has 13 amino acids. CDR1 is SGHRS, CDR2 YFSETQ, per germline. Losses at the gene ends were 4 bases for V and 6 bases for J; bases not matched to a gene: 7. The CDR3 sequence: CASSTHSGGEQYF. The CDR3 nucleotides are TGCGCCAGCAGCACGCACTCAGGGGGCGAGCAGTACTTC.

This clonotype was seen only a few times. This rearrangement joins TRBV6-1 to TRBJ1-2; D is unresolved. V was shortened by 3 bases and J by 2 bases, with 25 bases between the two germline ends. The CDR3 spans 19 residues. From germline, CDR1 is MNHNS and CDR2 SASEGT. The chain's CDR3 is CASSEPSRAFYGRNYGYTF. CDR3 in DNA: TGTGCCAGCAGTGAGCCAAGTCGAGCCTTTTATGGCAGGAACTATGGCTACACCTTC.

The chain uses TRBV15 and TRBJ1-4, with D tentatively TRBD1 (6 bases). The ends were cut back, 0 bases at V and 6 bases at J, with 11 bases in the middle. Germline lookup yields CDR1 LNHNV and CDR2 YYDKDF (reference sequence). The CDR3 is 15 amino acids. Here the CDR3 reads CATSRDRGRDEKLFF. CDR3 nucleotides: TGTGCCACCAGCAGAGACAGGGGACGGGATGAAAAACTGTTTTTT.

The gene calls are TRBV5-1 and TRBJ2-5; either TRBD1 or TRBD2 may supply D (5 bases each). V was trimmed by 0 bases and J by 5 bases, leaving 17 bases between them. The CDR3 runs to 16 residues. The V gene's germline CDR1 is SGHRS and CDR2 YFSETQ. The CDR3 is CASSLAAGTGRETQYF. As DNA, the CDR3 is TGCGCCAGCAGCTTGGCCGCCGGGACCGGAAGGGAGACCCAGTACTTC. Looking up the rest from reference TRBV5-1 and TRBJ2-5 gives the full variable domain: KAGVTQTPRYLIKTRGQQVTLSCSPISGHRSVSWYQQTPGQGLQFLFEYFSETQRNKGNFPGRFSGRQFSNSRSEMNVSTLELGDSALYLCASSLAAGTGRETQYFGPGTRLLVL.

The CDR3 is CASSLVQPDTQYF. CDR3 sequence (DNA): TGTGCCAGCAGCTTAGTTCAGCCAGATACGCAGTATTTT. The chain carries TRBV7-9 and TRBJ2-3; D is unresolved. V was shortened by 1 base and J by 4 bases, with 6 bases between the two germline ends. Germline CDR1 SEHNR, CDR2 FQNEAQ (reference sequence). The CDR3 has 13 amino acids.

This chain uses TRBV7-9 with TRBJ2-3; 10 positions match TRBD1. Germline lookup yields CDR1 SEHNR and CDR2 FQNEAQ (reference sequence). Losses at the gene ends were 4 bases for V and 2 bases for J; bases not matched to a gene: 15. CDR3 size: 19 residues. The CDR3 coding sequence is TGTGCCAGCAGCTCCCCACTCCCAGACAGGGGGCTCTACACAGATACGCAGTATTTT. Its protein product is CASSSPLPDRGLYTDTQYF.

V is TRBV10-3 and J is TRBJ2-7; D is unclear. CDR3 length: 13 residues. V was shortened by 7 bases and J by 2 bases, with 12 bases between the two germline ends. CDR1 ENHRY and CDR2 SYGVKD come from the germline V gene. The CDR3 region is CAIMSALTYEQYF. CDR3 DNA sequence: TGTGCCATCATGTCCGCCCTCACCTACGAGCAGTACTTC.

J is TRBJ1-4 and V is TRBV6-5; 7 nucleotides line up with TRBD1. The CDR3 has 12 amino acids. After removal of 6 bases from V and 10 bases from J, the junction contained 5 bases not matched to a gene. Per the germline V gene, CDR1 is MNHEY and CDR2 is SVGAGI. This CDR3 is CASRSYRGKLFF. In DNA, the CDR3 is TGTGCCAGCAGATCCTACAGGGGAAAACTGTTTTTT.

This clonotype was seen only a few times. The chain joins TRBV12-3 or TRBV12-4 to TRBJ2-3; 10 bases map to TRBD2. The V and J ends lost 6 bases and 2 bases, in that order; junction bases with no gene match: 5. The CDR3 covers 15 residues. The CDR3 loop reads CASRPTSGATDTQYF. CDR3 DNA sequence: TGTGCCAGCAGGCCCACTAGCGGGGCCACAGATACGCAGTATTTT.

This clonotype was counted a few times. This sequence joins TRBV12-3 or TRBV12-4 and TRBJ2-1; 10 nucleotides line up with TRBD2. The CDR3 is made up of 16 amino acids. Losses at the gene ends were 3 bases for V and 6 bases for J; bases not matched to a gene: 8. The CDR3 sequence: CASSFGPSGRRNEQFF. The CDR3 region has the DNA TGTGCCAGCAGTTTCGGTCCTAGCGGGAGACGCAATGAGCAGTTCTTC.